One and the same sample provided the 12 T cell receptor beta chains below, sequenced in a study of graft-versus-host responses after intestinal transplantation. No antigen has been identified for these receptors. The table came from immunoSEQ multiplex PCR; TCRdb's copy has only in-frame clones and leaves some out. The sample comprises under 150,000 clones, 85% to 95% of which are singletons, and over 2.5% rests with the top ten. The specimen was unstimulated CD8+ T cells sorted from spleen or lymph node cells, collected before intestinal transplant. These receptors came from a human donor who received an intestinal transplant.

This clone was counted a single time. The chain uses TRBV9 and TRBJ2-3; D possibly matches TRBD1 or TRBD2 (5 bases each). V shed 3 bases and J shed 6 bases, with 17 bases lying between them. Germline V gives CDR1 SGDLS, CDR2 YYNGEE. This CDR3 is built from 15 residues. CDR3 sequence: CASSGTTIGTDTQYF. CDR3 nucleotides: TGTGCCAGCAGCGGAACGACGATCGGGACGGATACGCAGTATTTT.

Points on this clone: Because the CDR3 is missing its conserved closing phenylalanine or tryptophan, this is likely a read error. V and J are TRBV4-1 and TRBJ2-7; 7 bases map to TRBD1. Germline V gene lookup returns CDR1 MGHRA and CDR2 YSYEKL. J lost 2 bases, V lost 2 bases, and 3 bases had no gene match. CDR3 size: 14 residues. This CDR3 reads CASSQQGVTYEQYL. CDR3 DNA: TGCGCCAGCAGCCAACAGGGGGTCACCTACGAGCAGTACCTC.

The chain recombines TRBV18 with TRBJ1-2; tentative D call: TRBD1 (5 bases). Trimming shortened V by 4 bases and J by 7 bases, and 13 bases separated the two germline ends. Germline CDR1 KGHSH, CDR2 LQKENI. The CDR3 has 13 residues. CDR3 protein: CASSRAGLSGYTF. Written as DNA, the CDR3 is TGTGCCAGCTCACGGGCAGGGCTAAGTGGCTACACCTTC.

The J gene is TRBJ2-7, the V gene TRBV30; D call uncertain. CDR3 length equals 12 residues. V dropped 2 bases and J dropped 0 bases, with 5 bases sitting between them. The germline V gene encodes CDR1 GTSNPN and CDR2 SVGIG (reference sequence). The CDR3 DNA is TGTGCCTGGAGTCCCGCCTCCTACGAGCAGTACTTC. It yields the protein CAWSPASYEQYF.

The genes are TRBV19 and TRBJ1-2; D gene ambiguous. The V and J ends lost 8 bases and 8 bases respectively, with 15 bases between them. The CDR3 loop spans 12 amino acids. Germline values: CDR1 LNHDA, CDR2 SQIVND (reference sequence). CDR3 DNA sequence: TGTGCCAGTGAGGGTCGTTCATGGGGCTACACCTTC. Translating it yields CASEGRSWGYTF.

The CDR3 reads CASSRSGNEQFF. The CDR3 nucleotides read TGTGCCAGCAGCCGCTCCGGCAATGAGCAGTTCTTC. The chain carries TRBV6-5 and TRBJ2-1, with D hard to call. The CDR3 covers 12 residues. V lost 6 bases and J lost 6, with 9 bases in between. The germline gives CDR1 MNHEY, CDR2 SVGAGI.

The V and J genes are TRBV7-8 and TRBJ2-7; 8 nucleotides line up with TRBD2. V was clipped by 4 bases and J by 1 base; unmatched bases: 12. The CDR3 covers 17 residues. Per the germline V gene, CDR1 is SGHVS and CDR2 is FQNEAQ. CDR3 bases: TGTGCCAGCAGCTCCCGTCAGACTAGCGTGTTTTCCTACGAGCAGTACTTC. This gives the protein CASSSRQTSVFSYEQYF.

The rearrangement links TRBV4-1 to TRBJ2-5; 8 bases align to TRBD2. Germline V lookup: CDR1 MGHRA, CDR2 YSYEKL. This CDR3 region has 15 residues. Unmatched junction bases numbered 4, after V lost 4 bases and J lost 0 bases. CDR3 coding DNA: TGCGCCAGCAGCCGGAGACTAGCGCACCAAGAGACCCAGTACTTC. Protein product: CASSRRLAHQETQYF.

The chain's CDR3 is CASSWGALDTDTQYF. CDR3 in DNA: TGTGCCAGCAGTTGGGGGGCTCTGGACACAGATACGCAGTATTTT. The V gene is TRBV28, the J gene TRBJ2-3; D may match TRBD1 or TRBD2 (6 bases each). This CDR3 is built from 15 residues. V was shortened by 4 bases and J by 2 bases, with 13 bases between the two germline ends. Germline values: CDR1 MDHEN, CDR2 SYDVKM.

The chain employs TRBV16 and TRBJ1-1; 12 bases are a match to TRBD1. V shed 4 bases and J 4 bases; nucleotides not matched to a gene: 13. The CDR3 sequence is 18 residues long. CDR1 and CDR2 from the germline V gene are KGHSY and FQNENV. The CDR3 protein is CASSLTSGTGGVSTEAFF. Here the CDR3 DNA reads TGTGCCAGCAGCCTAACTTCCGGGACAGGGGGCGTGAGCACTGAAGCTTTCTTT.

The V gene is TRBV6-5, the J gene TRBJ1-4, with TRBD1 identical over 8 bases. J gave up 5 bases and V 5 bases, and 4 bases lay outside the gene matches. This CDR3 contains 14 residues. CDR1 and CDR2 (germline): MNHEY, SVGAGI. The CDR3 bases are TGTGCCAGCAGTCCCTCAGGGGGCAATGAAAAACTGTTTTTT. Its protein product is CASSPSGGNEKLFF.

The chain links TRBV4-2 to TRBJ2-5; the D gene is possibly TRBD2 (5 bases). Germline CDR1 LGHNA, CDR2 YNFKEQ. Deletions cut 7 bases from V and 7 bases from J, with 16 bases between. The CDR3 is made up of 13 amino acids. CDR3 region: CASKGDDPGTQYF. Here the CDR3 DNA reads TGTGCCAGCAAGGGAGACGATCCGGGGACCCAGTACTTC.